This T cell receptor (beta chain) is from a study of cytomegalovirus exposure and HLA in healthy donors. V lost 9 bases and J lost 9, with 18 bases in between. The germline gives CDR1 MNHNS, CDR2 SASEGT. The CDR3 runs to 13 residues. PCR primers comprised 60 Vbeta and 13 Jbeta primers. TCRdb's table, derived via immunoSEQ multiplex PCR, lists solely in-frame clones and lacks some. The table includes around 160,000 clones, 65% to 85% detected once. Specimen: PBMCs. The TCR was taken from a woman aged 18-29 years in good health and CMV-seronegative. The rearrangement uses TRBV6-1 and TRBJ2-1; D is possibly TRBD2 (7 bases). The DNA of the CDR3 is TGTGCCAGTAGTACCTGGGAGGGGGGTGAGCAGTTCTTC. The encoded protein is CASSTWEGGEQFF.